This TCR beta chain was recorded in a study of shared clonotypes between healthy human individuals. All donors were healthy HIV-negative adults lacking recent acute infections or vaccinations. The CDR3 runs 19 residues. CDR1 is SGHTA and CDR2 is FQGNSA in the germline V gene. The V and J ends lost 5 bases and 6 bases, in that order; junction bases with no gene match: 17. Every immunoSEQ plate was one replicate of a subset's evenly spread DNA. Spread over ten immunoSEQ deep assay plates, unsorted PBMC DNA underwent sequencing. The authors' processing: ImmunoSEQ output lacked quality scores and full-length reads, limiting matched filtering. The protocol was immunoSEQ multiplex PCR, while the TCRdb copy is restricted to in-frame clones and leaves out a portion. That table is the source of V, J and clone size, and D and trimming were worked out from the DNA. This sample carries around 430,000 clones, roughly three quarters of them seen once, and the ten largest clones take over 10%.

The chain recombines TRBV7-2 with TRBJ2-3, with TRBD2 matching over 13 bases. The specimen was PBMCs. The clonotype originates from a woman aged 40 to 55 in good health. Some clones in this sample may be carry-over from other donors' samples. The CDR3 is CASSPTRGTSGRAWDTQYF. The CDR3 DNA is TGTGCCAGCAGCCCCACCCGGGGAACTAGCGGGAGGGCCTGGGATACGCAGTATTTT.